The 11 T cell receptor beta chains listed next were all sequenced from one sample in a study of T cells in Graves' hyperthyroidism and ophthalmopathy. Amplification yielded TCR beta CDR3 regions, with RNA transcripts as the source. The study used the HTBI primer set for a first-round RT-PCR of the TCR CDR3. TCRdb fed the multiplex PCR reads into MiXCR, producing one record per CDR3 protein. The data hold over 500,000 distinct CDR3 sequences, with over 35% observed a single time. The specimen sequenced was peripheral blood or thyroid tissue (not recorded which). Every receptor here comes from an adult woman with Graves' disease, either hyperthyroidism or ophthalmopathy (not recorded which).

The rearrangement links TRBV20-1 to TRBJ2-5; D possibly corresponds to TRBD1 (6 bases). Deletions cut 4 bases from V and 2 bases from J, with 11 bases between. In germline, CDR1 is DFQATT, CDR2 SNEGSKA (reference sequence). This CDR3 is 13 amino acids long. Here the CDR3 reads CSATGVEQETQYF. CDR3 bases: TGCAGTGCTACAGGGGTCGAACAAGAGACCCAGTACTTC.

This clonotype was observed at least ten times. The rearrangement uses TRBV19 and TRBJ1-1; 7 nucleotides line up with TRBD1. This CDR3 spans 14 amino acids. Germline-derived CDR1 and CDR2 are LNHDA and SQIVND (reference sequence). The ends lost 6 bases at V and 6 bases at J; junction bases unmatched: 10. CDR3 loop: CASRKTGDPPEAFF. CDR3 in DNA: TGTGCCAGTAGGAAAACAGGGGACCCGCCTGAAGCTTTCTTT.

This sequence joins TRBV12-3 or TRBV12-4 and TRBJ1-2, with D uncertain. The CDR3 extends over 16 amino acids. The V end was cut by 3 bases, the J end by 5 bases, with 19 bases between. The CDR3 loop is CASSFLIPGEPYGYTF. CDR3 nucleotide sequence: TGTGCCAGCAGTTTTCTGATTCCCGGGGAGCCTTATGGCTACACCTTC.

J is TRBJ2-5 and V is TRBV7-2, with 7 nucleotides matching TRBD2. CDR3 length: 14 residues. Germline V gene sequence: CDR1 SGHTA, CDR2 FQGNSA. The ends lost 7 bases at V and 5 bases at J; junction bases unmatched: 10. The CDR3 bases are TGTGCCAGCACCTCCTTTTGGGGAGGGGAGACCCAGTACTTC. Translating it yields CASTSFWGGETQYF.

V and J are TRBV4-2 and TRBJ2-2; TRBD1 or TRBD2 may be the D gene (6 bases each). V shed 1 base and J shed 3 bases, with 15 bases lying between them. This CDR3 is built from 17 residues. CDR1 LGHNA and CDR2 YNFKEQ come from the germline V gene. CDR3 protein: CASSQGGAKEDTGELFF. Written as DNA, the CDR3 is TGTGCCAGCAGCCAAGGGGGGGCGAAGGAGGACACCGGGGAGCTGTTTTTT.

V is TRBV12-3 or TRBV12-4 and J is TRBJ1-1; no definite D call. The V and J ends lost 5 bases and 0 bases respectively, with 7 bases between them. The CDR3 contains 13 residues. Written as DNA, the CDR3 is TGTGCCAGCAGTAAAGAAGTGAACACTGAAGCTTTCTTT. It codes for CASSKEVNTEAFF.

The V call is TRBV7-7, the J call TRBJ2-6; 8 bases fit TRBD2. The CDR3 is 15 residues long. CDR1 and CDR2 from the germline V gene are SSHAT and FNYEAQ (reference sequence). The CDR3 region is CARDAAGAGANVLTF. The DNA for the CDR3 is TGTGCTAGGGATGCAGCGGGAGCTGGGGCCAACGTCCTGACTTTC.

The chain employs TRBV7-9 and TRBJ2-7, with TRBD2 matching over 9 bases. The CDR3 is 19 amino acids. Germline CDR1 SEHNR, CDR2 FQNEAQ (reference sequence). V gave up 5 bases and J gave up 3 bases; unmatched junction bases: 20. The CDR3 sequence: CASSPPGAWREGLNYEQYF. CDR3 DNA sequence: TGTGCCAGCAGCCCCCCAGGGGCTTGGCGGGAGGGCCTGAACTACGAGCAGTACTTC.

The CDR3 protein is CASSFYGRSPLHF. Written as DNA, the CDR3 is TGTGCCAGCAGTTTCTACGGCCGTTCACCCCTCCACTTT. V is TRBV6-5 and J is TRBJ1-6; D is ambiguous. Germline CDR1 is MNHEY and CDR2 is SVGAGI. The CDR3 has 13 amino acids. V lost 4 bases and J 9 bases, leaving 10 bases between the germline ends.

The rearrangement uses TRBV19 and TRBJ1-5, with TRBD1 identical over 7 bases. The CDR3 sequence is 16 residues long. Per germline, CDR1 LNHDA and CDR2 SQIVND (reference sequence). Trimming at V came to 4 bases and at J to 2 bases, leaving 8 bases not matched to a gene. The CDR3 spells CASSTNRQGRNQPQHF. The CDR3 DNA reads as TGTGCCAGTAGTACCAACCGACAGGGTCGCAATCAGCCCCAGCATTTT.

The V gene is TRBV7-9, the J gene TRBJ2-7; TRBD1 is a possible D gene (6 bases). V shed 3 bases and J shed 6 bases, with 21 bases lying between them. Per germline, CDR1 SEHNR and CDR2 FQNEAQ (reference sequence). The CDR3 runs to 16 residues. The CDR3 protein is CASSFLIRGRGGEQYF. The CDR3 region has the DNA TGTGCCAGCAGCTTTCTAATCAGGGGCCGGGGCGGCGAGCAGTACTTC. The whole variable domain, filled in from reference TRBV7-9 and TRBJ2-7, reads DTGVSQNPRHKITKRGQNVTFRCDPISEHNRLYWYRQTLGQGPEFLTYFQNEAQLEKSRLLSDRFSAERPKGSFSTLEIQRTEQGDSAMYLCASSFLIRGRGGEQYFGPGTRLTVT.